Below, one TCR beta chain is given with its context. This entry is derived from a study of blood T cell repertoires in COVID-19. Authors' analysis steps: Quantification of nucleated cells was approximated via reference gene primer amplification. Method: immunoSEQ multiplex PCR; TCRdb's copy keeps in-frame clones and lacks some. The D gene and trimming were derived from the DNA, and the V and J assignments and clone size from that table. The sample holds a few hundred thousand clones, about 90% seen once. Trimming cost V 4 bases and J 6 bases; bases outside gene matches: 4. The CDR3 is 14 residues long. Germline V CDR1 and CDR2: SGHAT, FQNNGV.

This chain uses TRBV11-2 with TRBJ2-2, with TRBD2 identical over 8 bases. Sequences were obtained from peripheral blood. This clonotype was sampled from a man younger than 30 who had recovered from COVID-19. Here the CDR3 DNA reads TGTGCCAGCAGCTCGGGACTAGGGGCCGGGGAGCTGTTTTTT. Translating it yields CASSSGLGAGELFF. Together with reference TRBV11-2 and TRBJ2-2, the CDR3 gives the full variable domain: EAGVAQSPRYKIIEKRQSVAFWCNPISGHATLYWYQQILGQGPKLLIQFQNNGVVDDSQLPKDRFSAERLKGVDSTLKIQPAKLEDSAVYLCASSSGLGAGELFFGEGSRLTVL.